Sequencing of this TCR beta chain was carried out in a study of post-analysis software for immune sequencing data. Across the whole study: Relapsing-remitting, secondary progressive and progressive-relapsing multiple sclerosis were all included among the disease courses. Study results and limitations: Five or six TRBV segments were significantly more frequent in patients than in controls. TRBV5-6, TRBV5-1 and TRBV20-1 were among these segments. Controls showed significantly higher normalized Chao1 diversity than did multiple sclerosis patients. Analysis by F measure revealed that same-batch samples clustered strongly together.

The CDR3 has 13 residues. Trimming left V 8 bases short and J 0 bases short, with 8 bases between. CDR1 MNHEY and CDR2 SVGAGI come from the germline V gene. This clonotype was seen a handful of times. Its matching antigen is unknown. Unique molecular identifiers tagged the TCR beta cDNA libraries. One entry per CDR3 protein results from TCRdb running MiXCR on the PCR reads. The sample has 700,000 to 800,000 distinct CDR3 sequences, about 32% seen once; the top ten hold 0.56%. The chain is built from TRBV6-5 and TRBJ2-4; D is uncertain. This receptor was taken from a girl between 5 and 17 years old with multiple sclerosis. Sequencing was performed on blood. CDR3: CASRETAKNIQYF. For the CDR3, the DNA is TGTGCCAGCCGAGAGACAGCCAAAAACATTCAGTACTTC.